These 15 T cell receptor beta chains came from one sample sequenced in a study of T cell responses to AZD1222 COVID-19 vaccine. The assay was immunoSEQ multiplex PCR, and TCRdb's table has in-frame clones only and misses some. Among some 130,000 clones listed, more than 90% were seen once. This specimen was peripheral blood, taken 28 days after the second AZD1222 dose. The receptors here all came from an adult who received the AZD1222 COVID-19 vaccine.

The J gene is TRBJ2-1, the V gene TRBV5-1; D is uncertain. The CDR3 runs to 11 residues. Germline V gene sequence: CDR1 SGHRS, CDR2 YFSETQ. V lost 1 base and J lost 7, with 3 bases in between. DNA for the CDR3: TGCGCCAGCAGCTTGAAAAATGAGCAGTTCTTC. Encoded protein: CASSLKNEQFF.

This clone was observed a handful of times. This chain links TRBV12-5 with TRBJ1-6; D not certain. Trimming removed 3 bases at V and 4 bases at J, with 13 bases between. This CDR3 region has 16 residues. Looked up from germline, CDR1 is LGHNT and CDR2 is FRNRAP. DNA for the CDR3: TGTGCTAGTGGTTTACCTTCGGCGGGTTATAATTCACCCCTCCACTTT. It is translated as CASGLPSAGYNSPLHF.

This rearrangement joins TRBV6-5 to TRBJ1-5; 7 nucleotides agree with TRBD1. The CDR3 consists of 15 residues. Looked up from germline, CDR1 is MNHEY and CDR2 is SVGAGI. V trimming: 6 bases; J trimming: 3 bases; junction bases outside the gene matches: 8. CDR3 in DNA: TGTGCCAGCAGCCTACAGGGGAACGTCAATCAGCCCCAGCATTTT. Protein sequence: CASSLQGNVNQPQHF.

This clone was counted a few times. The genes are TRBV5-4 and TRBJ2-1, with 11 bases matching TRBD2. The junction had 5 bases not matched to a gene; V was cut back by 5 bases and J by 7 bases. CDR1 and CDR2 from the germline V gene are SGHNT and YYREEE (reference sequence). CDR3 length: 14 residues. CDR3 DNA: TGTGCCAGCAGAGTAGCGGGGGGGCTTAATGAGCAGTTCTTC. Amino acids: CASRVAGGLNEQFF.

This clone is a singleton in its sample. V is TRBV12-3 or TRBV12-4 and J is TRBJ1-1, with no clear D. The CDR3 runs to 13 residues. The V and J ends lost 5 bases and 3 bases respectively, with 10 bases between them. The DNA for the CDR3 is TGTGCCAGCAGTGACGTGCTGGACACTGAAGCTTTCTTT. Translating it yields CASSDVLDTEAFF.

The chain combines TRBV7-2 with TRBJ2-3, with 10 nucleotides matching TRBD2. Germline trimming cut 2 bases from V and 4 bases from J; bases unmatched to any gene: 3. Looked up from germline, CDR1 is SGHTA and CDR2 is FQGNSA. This CDR3 has 15 residues. CDR3: CASSLYTSGADTQYF. Here the CDR3 DNA reads TGTGCCAGCAGCTTATATACTAGCGGGGCAGATACGCAGTATTTT.

V gene TRBV18 combines with J gene TRBJ1-1; D uncertain. CDR3 length equals 12 residues. Trimming left V 3 bases short and J 10 bases short, with 12 bases between. CDR1 is KGHSH and CDR2 is LQKENI in the germline V gene. The CDR3 nucleotides read TGTGCCAGCTCACCTGCGGCGGGTAGAGCTTTCTTT. Translating gives CASSPAAGRAFF.

The chain carries TRBV11-2 and TRBJ2-1; D is unresolved. The length of the CDR3 is 15 residues. V gave up 4 bases and J gave up 2 bases, with 12 bases separating them. Looked up from germline, CDR1 is SGHAT and CDR2 is FQNNGV. This CDR3 reads CASSSHPSAYNEQFF. DNA for the CDR3: TGTGCCAGCAGCTCCCACCCGTCCGCCTACAATGAGCAGTTCTTC.

V gene TRBV4-1 combines with J gene TRBJ2-1; 9 bases are shared with TRBD2. The germline gives CDR1 MGHRA, CDR2 YSYEKL. The J segment lost 1 base and the V segment lost 4 bases, leaving 8 bases of the junction unmatched. The CDR3 covers 17 residues. CDR3 DNA sequence: TGCGCCAGCAGCCTGACGGGGGCGGGAGGGTCCTACAATGAGCAGTTCTTC. Translated: CASSLTGAGGSYNEQFF.

This sequence joins TRBV9 and TRBJ2-7, with D perhaps matching TRBD1 (5 bases). Trimming removed 0 bases from V and 6 bases from J, with 10 bases in between. The CDR3 is 13 residues long. In germline, CDR1 is SGDLS, CDR2 YYNGEE. This CDR3 reads CASSVGIGVEQYF. Here the CDR3 DNA reads TGTGCCAGCAGCGTAGGTATAGGGGTCGAGCAGTACTTC.

V usage is TRBV6-2 or TRBV6-3 and J usage is TRBJ2-4; 7 bases are shared with TRBD2. The germline gives CDR1 MNHEY, CDR2 SVGEGT. This CDR3 is built from 15 residues. V shed 2 bases and J 1 base; nucleotides not matched to a gene: 2. DNA of the CDR3: TGTGCCAGCAGTTACGGCGGGAGTGCCAAAAACATTCAGTACTTC. The encoded protein is CASSYGGSAKNIQYF.

The chain is built from TRBV5-1 and TRBJ2-2; the D gene is possibly TRBD1 (6 bases). Germline CDR1 reads SGHRS; CDR2 reads YFSETQ. V was shortened by 2 bases and J by 2 bases, with 13 bases between the two germline ends. CDR3 length: 16 amino acids. The CDR3, as DNA: TGCGCCAGCAGCTTACAGGCACAGGGCAACACCGGGGAGCTGTTTTTT. Its translation: CASSLQAQGNTGELFF.

This clone was recorded many times. Other nucleotide sequences from this sample produce the same CDR3. The chain has TRBV3-1 (or the pseudogene TRBV3-2) and TRBJ1-1, with 7 bases matching TRBD1. The germline V gene encodes CDR1 LGHDT and CDR2 YNNKEL (reference sequence). The CDR3 length is 14 residues. The V segment lost 4 bases and the J segment 4 bases; nucleotides outside the gene matches: 6. The CDR3 nucleotides read TGTGCCAGCAGCCTACGACAGGGCGGCACTGAAGCTTTCTTT. It encodes CASSLRQGGTEAFF.

This clone occurred once. The chain combines TRBV9 with TRBJ1-4; D is perhaps TRBD1 (5 bases). Trimming took off 4 bases at V and 8 bases at J, with 21 bases between the two ends. CDR1 is SGDLS, CDR2 YYNGEE, per germline. CDR3 length: 16 amino acids. The DNA of the CDR3 is TGTGCCAGCAGCACCGGGACGGACCTATATGAGGAAAAACTGTTTTTT. Protein: CASSTGTDLYEEKLFF.

The V and J genes are TRBV5-1 and TRBJ2-2; TRBD1 agrees at 7 bases. There are 16 residues in the CDR3. Looked up from germline, CDR1 is SGHRS and CDR2 is YFSETQ. The V segment lost 2 bases and the J segment 3 bases; nucleotides outside the gene matches: 7. This CDR3 is CASSFLGGADTGELFF. In nucleotides, the CDR3 is TGCGCCAGCAGCTTTTTAGGGGGCGCCGACACCGGGGAGCTGTTTTTT.